This T cell receptor (beta chain) was sequenced during a study of STAT5B mutations in CD4+ large granular lymphocyte leukemia. Germline loops: CDR1 LNHDA, CDR2 SQIVND (reference sequence). Trimming took 1 base from V and 4 from J; bases not matched to a gene: 3. The CDR3 sequence is 14 residues long. The repertoire was sequenced with immunoSEQ multiplex PCR; TCRdb's copy has only in-frame clones and lacks some. The table lists 20,000 to 25,000 clones, around two thirds of them singletons. This clone was counted only a few times. Buffy coats from healthy blood donors served as controls. Sequencing used CD4+ T cells from blood buffy coats. This chain connects TRBV19 to TRBJ1-2, with TRBD1 matching 7 bases. This sequence originates from a human donor in good health. CDR3 sequence: CASSIGTGGYGYTF. The CDR3 DNA sequence: TGTGCCAGTAGTATAGGGACAGGAGGCTATGGCTACACCTTC.